Listed here is a single T cell receptor (beta chain). Its antigen is undetermined. Described time point: pre-sensitization, week 0. Treatment described: therapeutic diphenylcyclopropenone sensitization with weekly scalp DPC. Donors were 18 to 70-year-old alopecia patients suitable for DPC. TCRdb itself ran the RACE reads through MiXCR, one entry per CDR3 protein. The data hold about 380,000 distinct CDR3 sequences, with about 5.1% observed a single time. V dropped 4 bases and J dropped 6; count of bases not matched to a gene: 1. This CDR3 has 14 amino acids. CDR1 and CDR2 from the germline V gene are SGHRS and YFSETQ. The data were obtained in a study of human T cells and chemical hapten exposure. Study in general: Subjects had 2% DPC placed on roughly 2 cm by roughly 2 cm of upper inner arm skin for sensitization. Per-sample variation in TCR yield stemmed mainly from small pooled library volume differences. Study conclusions and caveats: DPC sensitization left the count of TCRs above 1 in 1000 unchanged.

The receptor was isolated from a woman between 45 and 60 years old with alopecia areata. Some clones in this sample may be carry-over from other donors' samples. The rearrangement uses TRBV5-1 and TRBJ1-6; 10 nucleotides align to TRBD1. Sequences were derived from whole blood, sampled in connection with sensitization to the hapten diphenylcyclopropenone (DPC). DNA for the CDR3: TGCGCCAGCAGCGGGACAGGGGTTAATTCACCCCTCCACTTT. Protein: CASSGTGVNSPLHF.